The 31 T cell receptor beta chains given below trace back to one sample, sequenced in a study of molecular identifiers for immune sequencing clone quantification. TCRdb re-called the PCR reads with MiXCR, one entry per CDR3 protein. The sample includes a few hundred thousand distinct CDR3 sequences, over 20% of them seen just once. Source material: naive CD8+ T cells from blood, with Jurkat cell RNA spiked in. Subset in this sample: FACS-sorted CD8+CD4-CCR7+CD45RA+ naive T cells. These receptors came from a human donor in good health. Some libraries in this study had Jurkat cell RNA spiked in.

About this clonotype itself: A read error may be the cause here, since a much bigger clone is one base away. V is TRBV7-8 and J is TRBJ2-2; the match to TRBD2 covers 8 bases. This CDR3 comprises 16 residues. The trim removed 5 bases at V and 4 bases at J, leaving 9 bases unmatched. CDR1 SGHVS and CDR2 FQNEAQ come from the germline V gene. DNA for the CDR3: TGTGCCAGCAGCCCAACGGGGGGGGGGCCCACCGGGGAGCTGTTTTTT. It translates to CASSPTGGGPTGELFF.

This clonotype has only a few counts. The chain couples TRBV9 to TRBJ2-2; 12 bases are shared with TRBD1. The CDR3 consists of 17 residues. V trimming: 4 bases; J trimming: 1 base; junction bases outside the gene matches: 5. Germline values: CDR1 SGDLS, CDR2 YYNGEE. The CDR3 bases are TGTGCCAGCAGCCCCGGGACAGGGGGCGGGAACACCGGGGAGCTGTTTTTT. Translated: CASSPGTGGGNTGELFF.

In this sample, this clonotype turned up a few times. V and J are TRBV5-3 and TRBJ2-7; D is perhaps TRBD2 (5 bases). TRBV5-3 is sorted into the ORF group, with uncertain function. CDR3 length: 14 amino acids. The germline V and J ends were trimmed by 8 bases and 5 bases, with 20 bases remaining between them. The CDR3 DNA sequence: TGTGCCAGCAGCCCTTCCGGGATGGGGAACGAGCAGTACTTC. Protein sequence: CASSPSGMGNEQYF.

Notes on this clonotype: This may arise from a read error, as a much more abundant clone is one base away. This chain joins TRBV2 and TRBJ2-7; D remains unclear. CDR3 length equals 13 residues. Trimming removed 3 bases from V and 8 bases from J, with 14 bases in between. CDR1 is SNHLY, CDR2 FYNNEI, per germline. The CDR3 reads CASSDAFSDKQYF. The CDR3 DNA reads as TGTGCCAGCAGTGATGCGTTCTCCGACAAGCAGTACTTC.

This clonotype has just a few counts. This chain uses TRBV30 with TRBJ1-1, with D perhaps TRBD1 (5 bases). The CDR3 runs to 13 residues. Looked up from germline, CDR1 is GTSNPN and CDR2 is SVGIG (reference sequence). Trimming left V 2 bases short and J 2 bases short, with 9 bases between. CDR3 DNA: TGTGCCTGGAGTCAGGACACAAACACTGAAGCTTTCTTT. Protein sequence: CAWSQDTNTEAFF. The complete variable domain, with remaining parts taken from reference TRBV30 and TRBJ1-1, reads SQTIHQWPATLVQPVGSPLSLECTVEGTSNPNLYWYRQAAGRGLQLLFYSVGIGQISSEVPQNLSASRPQDRQFILSSKKLLLSDSGFYLCAWSQDTNTEAFFGQGTRLTVV.

In its sample, this clonotype was seen many times. This sequence joins TRBV5-6 and TRBJ2-5; 10 bases are shared with TRBD1. V was clipped by 0 bases and J by 3 bases; unmatched bases: 5. The CDR3 runs 16 residues. Germline loops: CDR1 SGHDT, CDR2 YYEEEE. In DNA, the CDR3 is TGTGCCAGCAGCTTGGATACCGGGACAGGGGAAGAGACCCAGTACTTC. Protein product: CASSLDTGTGEETQYF. Drawing the rest from reference TRBV5-6 and TRBJ2-5, the complete variable domain is DAGVTQSPTHLIKTRGQQVTLRCSPKSGHDTVSWYQQALGQGPQFIFQYYEEEERQRGNFPDRFSGHQFPNYSSELNVNALLLGDSALYLCASSLDTGTGEETQYFGPGTRLLVL.

The chain links TRBV25-1 to TRBJ1-1; tentatively, D is TRBD1 (5 bases). CDR3 length: 12 amino acids. The germline gives CDR1 MGHDK, CDR2 SYGVNS. V was trimmed by 6 bases and J by 8 bases, leaving 13 bases between them. The CDR3 loop reads CASRQGMSEAFF. The CDR3 coding sequence is TGTGCCAGCAGGCAGGGAATGAGCGAAGCTTTCTTT.

This clonotype was seen a few times. V usage is TRBV5-1 and J usage is TRBJ2-5, with TRBD1 matching 9 bases. V was pared by 4 bases and J by 1 base, with 8 bases of the junction left unmatched. The germline CDR1 and CDR2 sequences are SGHRS and YFSETQ. The CDR3 runs to 16 residues. CDR3 amino acids: CASSGDGTGFQETQYF. The CDR3 region has the DNA TGCGCCAGCAGCGGCGACGGGACAGGGTTCCAAGAGACCCAGTACTTC.

In its sample, this clonotype was seen many times. The chain recombines TRBV7-9 with TRBJ2-3; 7 nucleotides line up with TRBD1. CDR1 is SEHNR and CDR2 is FQNEAQ in the germline V gene (reference sequence). This CDR3 contains 14 residues. Trimming took 3 bases from V and 3 from J; bases not matched to a gene: 3. The CDR3: CASSLGQRTDTQYF. CDR3 coding DNA: TGTGCCAGCAGCTTGGGACAGAGGACAGATACGCAGTATTTT.

This clonotype was found many times. The CDR3 nucleotides read TGTGCCAGCAGTTATGGGGACTACAATGAGCAGTTCTTC. Protein product: CASSYGDYNEQFF. The chain joins TRBV6-5 to TRBJ2-1, with D hard to call. V was trimmed by 3 bases and J by 3 bases, leaving 6 bases between them. The CDR3 extends over 13 amino acids. Per germline, CDR1 MNHEY and CDR2 SVGAGI.

In its sample, this clonotype was seen a few times. This chain uses TRBV14 with TRBJ1-1, with D tentatively TRBD1 (5 bases). The germline gives CDR1 SGHDN, CDR2 FVKESK. CDR3 length equals 14 residues. Between the trimmed V and J ends, which lost 0 bases and 5 bases, there was a span of 10 bases. CDR3: CASSQDAWGTEAFF. CDR3 nucleotides: TGTGCCAGCAGCCAAGATGCTTGGGGGACTGAAGCTTTCTTT.

This clonotype was observed a handful of times. The gene calls are TRBV6-2 or TRBV6-3 and TRBJ2-2; 8 nucleotides line up with TRBD2. The CDR3 is 17 amino acids. Germline CDR1 is MNHEY and CDR2 is SVGEGT. With V trimmed by 4 bases and J by 2 bases, 9 bases remained unmatched. CDR3 DNA: TGTGCCAGCAGTTTAACCTTAGCGGGGCTAAACACCGGGGAGCTGTTTTTT. It encodes CASSLTLAGLNTGELFF.

The chain carries TRBV27 and TRBJ2-7; D is ambiguous. V was shortened by 4 bases and J by 6 bases, with 13 bases between the two germline ends. The V gene's germline CDR1 is MNHEY and CDR2 SMNVEV (reference sequence). The CDR3 sequence is 13 residues long. Written as DNA, the CDR3 is TGTGCCAGCAGTTCGATAGAATTGCGCGAGCAGTACTTC. Protein sequence: CASSSIELREQYF.

This clonotype came up many times. This chain joins TRBV4-1 and TRBJ1-5, with D possibly matching TRBD1 (5 bases). V lost 2 bases to trimming and J lost 11 bases, with 16 bases between them. This CDR3 is 14 amino acids long. Germline lookup yields CDR1 MGHRA and CDR2 YSYEKL. DNA of the CDR3: TGCGCCAGCAGCCAAAGAAGCCAATCGGGGGCCCAGCATTTT. Translation: CASSQRSQSGAQHF.

The chain joins TRBV11-3 to TRBJ2-7; possibly TRBD2 for D (6 bases). Germline values: CDR1 SGHNT, CDR2 YENEEA. The V end lost 4 bases, the J end lost 2 bases, and 12 bases lay between the germline ends. The CDR3 totals 14 residues. The chain's CDR3 is CASSSREVPYEQYF. The CDR3 DNA reads TGTGCCAGCAGCTCCAGGGAGGTCCCCTACGAGCAGTACTTC.

This clonotype came up a few times. The rearrangement uses TRBV7-9 and TRBJ1-2; 11 nucleotides align to TRBD1. The J segment lost 4 bases and the V segment lost 10 bases, leaving 14 bases of the junction unmatched. Germline V gene sequence: CDR1 SEHNR, CDR2 FQNEAQ (reference sequence). This CDR3 is built from 16 residues. CDR3 DNA: TGTGCCATCCCCGTGTTGGGGACAGGGGGACCCTATGGCTACACCTTC. This translates into CAIPVLGTGGPYGYTF.

This clonotype was seen at least ten times. The chain carries TRBV30 and TRBJ1-1, with 7 bases lining up with TRBD1. Looked up from germline, CDR1 is GTSNPN and CDR2 is SVGIG (reference sequence). V shed 7 bases and J 6 bases; nucleotides not matched to a gene: 8. The CDR3 length is 12 residues. The chain's CDR3 is CALQGYGAEAFF. The CDR3 nucleotides are TGTGCCTTACAGGGGTACGGGGCTGAAGCTTTCTTT.

A few counts support this clonotype. The chain recombines TRBV7-9 with TRBJ2-2; TRBD2 matches 8 bases. Germline-derived CDR1 and CDR2 are SEHNR and FQNEAQ (reference sequence). CDR3 length equals 17 residues. With 5 bases clipped from V and 2 bases from J, the junction kept 10 bases outside the gene matches. This CDR3 is CASSTTTSGTNTGELFF. CDR3 DNA sequence: TGTGCCAGCAGCACAACTACTAGCGGAACTAACACCGGGGAGCTGTTTTTT.

In this sample, this clonotype turned up a few times. The genes are TRBV27 and TRBJ1-5; 9 bases are a match to TRBD1. The CDR3 contains 17 residues. From germline, CDR1 is MNHEY and CDR2 SMNVEV (reference sequence). The V and J ends lost 5 bases and 7 bases, in that order; junction bases with no gene match: 15. CDR3 loop: CASSPAAGTGLSQPQHF. CDR3 bases: TGTGCCAGCAGTCCCGCCGCCGGGACAGGGTTGAGCCAGCCCCAGCATTTT.

The gene calls are TRBV4-3 and TRBJ2-1; TRBD2 is a possible D gene (5 bases). Germline V gene data show CDR1 as LGHNA and CDR2 as YSLEER. The CDR3 is 14 amino acids. V was clipped by 0 bases and J by 9 bases, with 12 bases between them. CDR3 DNA: TGCGCCAGCAGCCAAGATCGGGTCCTAGCTGAGCAGTTCTTC. As protein: CASSQDRVLAEQFF.

This clonotype has a handful of counts. The J gene is TRBJ2-5, the V gene TRBV6-2 or TRBV6-3; TRBD1 is a possible D gene (5 bases). Trimming left V 6 bases short and J 1 base short, with 12 bases between. The CDR3 is 14 residues long. The germline CDR1 and CDR2 sequences are MNHEY and SVGEGT. CDR3 nucleotides: TGTGCCAGCAGCCCCGACAGCATCCAAGAGACCCAGTACTTC. Residues: CASSPDSIQETQYF.

The sample holds many counts of this clonotype. The chain couples TRBV9 to TRBJ2-1, with D possibly matching TRBD2 (5 bases). The germline gives CDR1 SGDLS, CDR2 YYNGEE. Trimming left V 4 bases short and J 0 bases short, with 14 bases between. This CDR3 has 16 residues. CDR3 sequence (DNA): TGTGCCAGCAGCCCAGAGGGCCAGAGCTCCTACAATGAGCAGTTCTTC. The encoded protein is CASSPEGQSSYNEQFF.

The rearrangement links TRBV13 to TRBJ1-1, with D possibly TRBD1 on 6 matching bases. Germline lookup yields CDR1 PRHDT and CDR2 FYEKMQ (reference sequence). The CDR3 is made up of 15 amino acids. V was cut by 3 bases and J by 5 bases, with 16 bases left in between. The chain's CDR3 is CASSFSGWGQTEAFF. In DNA form, the CDR3 reads TGTGCCAGCAGCTTCTCGGGCTGGGGACAAACTGAAGCTTTCTTT.

The CDR3 DNA follows: TGTGCCAGCAGCCTGCAACAGGGAGTAGGAGAGACCCAGTACTTC. Translation gives CASSLQQGVGETQYF. This chain links TRBV14 with TRBJ2-5, with D tentatively TRBD1 (6 bases). V lost 4 bases and J 4 bases, leaving 16 bases between the germline ends. The CDR3 extends over 15 amino acids. Germline CDR1 reads SGHDN; CDR2 reads FVKESK. Full variable domain (outside the CDR3, taken from reference TRBV14 and TRBJ2-5): EAGVTQFPSHSVIEKGQTVTLRCDPISGHDNLYWYRRVMGKEIKFLLHFVKESKQDESGMPNNRFLAERTGGTYSTLKVQPAELEDSGVYFCASSLQQGVGETQYFGPGTRLLVL.

In this sample, this clonotype turned up a few times. V and J are TRBV28 and TRBJ1-4; D remains unclear. This CDR3 is built from 16 residues. The germline V gene encodes CDR1 MDHEN and CDR2 SYDVKM. V was cut by 3 bases and J by 6 bases, with 17 bases left in between. The CDR3 spells CASSFVVSAADEKLFF. The CDR3 bases are TGTGCCAGCAGTTTTGTTGTTTCGGCGGCCGATGAAAAACTGTTTTTT.

The V gene is TRBV10-3, the J gene TRBJ1-5; TRBD1 matches 7 bases. The CDR3 has 15 amino acids. The J segment lost 1 base and the V segment lost 5 bases, leaving 5 bases of the junction unmatched. Per the germline V gene, CDR1 is ENHRY and CDR2 is SYGVKD. The CDR3 DNA reads TGTGCCATCAGTAAGACAGGGAGCAGCAATCAGCCCCAGCATTTT. Amino acids: CAISKTGSSNQPQHF.

The chain carries TRBV19 and TRBJ2-7, with 9 positions matching TRBD2. The length of the CDR3 is 15 residues. V gave up 3 bases and J gave up 3 bases; unmatched junction bases: 6. CDR1 LNHDA and CDR2 SQIVND come from the germline V gene (reference sequence). Here the CDR3 DNA reads TGTGCCAGTAGTATTCGACTAGCGGAGCTCTACGAGCAGTACTTC. Encoded protein: CASSIRLAELYEQYF.

Concerning this clonotype: Relative to the germline gene, one junction end is altered; a read error may explain this. V and J are TRBV28 and TRBJ1-5; D not resolved. The CDR3 sequence is 16 residues long. Germline CDR1 reads MDHEN; CDR2 reads SYDVKM. The CDR3 loop is CAGSLIGRLSNQPQHF. DNA of the CDR3: TGTGCCGGCAGCTTAATTGGTAGATTGAGCAATCAGCCCCAGCATTTT.

This clonotype occurred a few times. This rearrangement joins TRBV4-3 to TRBJ1-4; 7 positions match TRBD1. Germline trimming cut 0 bases from V and 7 bases from J; bases unmatched to any gene: 5. The germline CDR1 and CDR2 sequences are LGHNA and YSLEER. CDR3 size: 15 residues. CDR3 bases: TGCGCCAGCAGCCAAGACCGGGACAGTCGTGAAAAACTGTTTTTT. As protein: CASSQDRDSREKLFF.

The V gene is TRBV19, the J gene TRBJ2-7; TRBD1 matches at 9 bases. The CDR3 is 17 amino acids. The trim removed 4 bases at V and 1 base at J, leaving 11 bases unmatched. Germline-derived CDR1 and CDR2 are LNHDA and SQIVND (reference sequence). CDR3 region: CASSTGTGILPSYEQYF. In DNA form, the CDR3 reads TGTGCCAGTAGTACCGGGACAGGGATTCTCCCTTCCTACGAGCAGTACTTC.

This clonotype turned up a few times. J is TRBJ2-7 and V is TRBV20-1, with D possibly being TRBD2 (5 bases). Trimming removed 0 bases from V and 0 bases from J, with 9 bases in between. Per the germline V gene, CDR1 is DFQATT and CDR2 is SNEGSKA (reference sequence). The CDR3 runs 14 residues. In DNA, the CDR3 is TGCAGTGCTAGAGAAGCTAGCTCCTCCTACGAGCAGTACTTC. This translates into CSAREASSSYEQYF.